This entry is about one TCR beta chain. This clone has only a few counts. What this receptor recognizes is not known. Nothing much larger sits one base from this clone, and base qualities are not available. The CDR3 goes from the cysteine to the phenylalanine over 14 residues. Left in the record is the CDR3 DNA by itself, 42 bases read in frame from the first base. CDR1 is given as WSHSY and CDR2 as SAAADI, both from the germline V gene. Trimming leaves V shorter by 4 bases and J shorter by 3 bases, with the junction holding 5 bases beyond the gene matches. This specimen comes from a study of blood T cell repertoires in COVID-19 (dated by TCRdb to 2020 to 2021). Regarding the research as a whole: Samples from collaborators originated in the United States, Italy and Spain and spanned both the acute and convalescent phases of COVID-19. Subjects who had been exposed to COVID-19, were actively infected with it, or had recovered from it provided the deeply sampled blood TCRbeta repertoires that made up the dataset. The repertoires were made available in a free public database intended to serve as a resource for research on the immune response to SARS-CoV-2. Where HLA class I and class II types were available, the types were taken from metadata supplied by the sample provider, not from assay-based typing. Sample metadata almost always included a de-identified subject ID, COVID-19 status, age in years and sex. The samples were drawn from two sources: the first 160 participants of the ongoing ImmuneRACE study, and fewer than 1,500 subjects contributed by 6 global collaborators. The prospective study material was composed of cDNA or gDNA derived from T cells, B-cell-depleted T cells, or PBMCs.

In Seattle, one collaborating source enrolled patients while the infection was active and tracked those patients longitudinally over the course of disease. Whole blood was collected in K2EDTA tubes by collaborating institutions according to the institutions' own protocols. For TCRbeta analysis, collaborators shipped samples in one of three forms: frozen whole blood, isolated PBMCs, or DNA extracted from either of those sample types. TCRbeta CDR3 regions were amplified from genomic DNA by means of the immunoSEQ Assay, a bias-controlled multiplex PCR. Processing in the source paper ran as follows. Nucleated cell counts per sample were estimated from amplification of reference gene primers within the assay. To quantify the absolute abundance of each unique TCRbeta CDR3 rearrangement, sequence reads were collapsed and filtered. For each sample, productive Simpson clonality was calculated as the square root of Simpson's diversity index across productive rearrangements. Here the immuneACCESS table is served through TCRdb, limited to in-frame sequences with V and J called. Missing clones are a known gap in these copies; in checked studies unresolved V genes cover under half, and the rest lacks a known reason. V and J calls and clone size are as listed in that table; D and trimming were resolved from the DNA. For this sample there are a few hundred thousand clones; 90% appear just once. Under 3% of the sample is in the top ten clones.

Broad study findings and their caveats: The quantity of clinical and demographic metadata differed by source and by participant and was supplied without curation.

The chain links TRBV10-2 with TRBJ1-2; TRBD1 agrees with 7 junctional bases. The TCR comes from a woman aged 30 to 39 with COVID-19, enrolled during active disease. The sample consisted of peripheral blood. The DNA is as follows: TGCGCCAGCAGTGCTAAGGGGGCATACTATGGCTACACCTTC. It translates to CASSAKGAYYGYTF.